These T cell receptor beta chains were read from a single sample in a study of cytomegalovirus exposure and HLA in healthy donors. Data came from immunoSEQ multiplex PCR; TCRdb stores just in-frame clones and leaves some out. Altogether just under 250,000 clones are present, more than 75% being singletons, with the ten largest covering 5% to 6.5%. The sequenced material came from PBMCs. The receptor source for this set is a woman in her 40s in good health and CMV-seropositive. Each CDR3 is given with its conserved first and last residue. The D gene is left open where the match is weak. Clone size appears in some rows only: once, few, many, or a class for an expanded clone.

>TRBV10-3|NA|TRBJ2-5|NA
CAIAAGRETQYF
TGTGCCATCGCGGCAGGGCGGGAGACCCAGTACTTC
>TRBV30|NA|TRBJ2-1|NA
CAWSVAGYNEQFF
TGTGCCTGGAGTGTAGCTGGCTACAATGAGCAGTTCTTC
>TRBV6-1|NA|TRBJ1-6|NA
CASSELHTNSPLHF
TGTGCCAGCAGTGAACTTCACACAAATTCACCCCTCCACTTT
>TRBV6-5|NA|TRBJ2-2|TRBD1
CASVEDRGTGELFF
TGTGCCAGCGTTGAGGACAGGGGCACCGGGGAGCTGTTTTTT
>TRBV7-3|NA|TRBJ2-6|NA
CASSLSGYWANVLTF
TGTGCCAGCAGCTTATCGGGGTACTGGGCCAACGTCCTGACTTTC
>TRBV30|NA|TRBJ2-7|NA
CAWSQGSNLYEQYF
TGTGCCTGGAGTCAGGGCAGTAACCTCTACGAGCAGTACTTC
>TRBV19|NA|TRBJ1-2|NA
CASSIASGGYTF
TGTGCCAGTAGTATAGCCTCCGGGGGCTACACCTTC
>TRBV5-4|NA|TRBJ1-1|NA
CASSFKGSGVSNTEAFF
TGTGCCAGCAGCTTTAAAGGGTCGGGGGTCTCGAACACTGAAGCTTTCTTT
>TRBV30|NA|TRBJ1-5|TRBD1
CAWSPGQGYQPQHF
TGTGCCTGGAGTCCGGGACAGGGATACCAGCCCCAGCATTTT
>TRBV10-1|few|TRBJ1-1|NA
CASSEALNTEAFF
TGCGCCAGCAGTGAAGCGCTGAACACTGAAGCTTTCTTT
>TRBV28|NA|TRBJ2-7|TRBD2
CASSSIREGSYEQYF
TGTGCCAGCAGTTCGATTCGGGAGGGATCCTACGAGCAGTACTTC
>TRBV30|once|TRBJ1-1|TRBD1
CAWGTGEVMNTEAFF
TGTGCCTGGGGGACAGGGGAAGTCATGAACACTGAAGCTTTCTTT
>TRBV6-1|NA|TRBJ2-5|NA
CASSERRGGSGETQYF
TGTGCCAGCAGCGAAAGGCGAGGTGGTTCCGGAGAGACCCAGTACTTC
>TRBV25-1|NA|TRBJ2-3|TRBD2
CASSIAGSADTQYF
TGTGCCAGCAGTATAGCGGGGAGTGCAGATACGCAGTATTTT
>TRBV4-3|NA|TRBJ2-7|NA
CASSRRRGSYEQYF
TGCGCCAGCAGCCGACGGAGGGGCTCCTACGAGCAGTACTTC
>TRBV12-1|NA|TRBJ1-2|NA
CASSARTDSGYGYTF
TGTGCCAGCAGCGCGAGGACGGACAGTGGCTATGGCTACACCTTC
>TRBV6-1|NA|TRBJ2-1|NA
CASSGFDRIPINEQFF
TGTGCCAGCAGTGGATTCGACAGGATACCCATTAATGAGCAGTTCTTC
>TRBV7-9|NA|TRBJ2-7|NA
CASSFWRTPGEQYF
TGTGCCAGCAGCTTTTGGCGTACGCCGGGGGAGCAGTACTTC
>TRBV19|NA|TRBJ2-2|NA
CASGGVGLRYTGELFF
TGTGCCAGCGGTGGGGTGGGACTTAGGTACACCGGGGAGCTGTTTTTT
>TRBV7-9|NA|TRBJ2-7|NA
CSSSLDGTYEQYF
TGTTCCAGCAGCCTGGACGGGACCTACGAGCAGTACTTC
>TRBV6-6|NA|TRBJ1-1|NA
CASSAGTEAFF
TGTGCCAGCAGCGCCGGGACTGAAGCTTTCTTT
>TRBV7-3|once|TRBJ2-1|TRBD2
CASSLGTSSSYNEQFF
TGTGCCAGCAGCTTAGGGACTAGCAGCTCCTACAATGAGCAGTTCTTC
>TRBV5-1|NA|TRBJ2-1|TRBD2
CASRIAGVSYNEQFF
TGCGCCAGCAGGATAGCGGGGGTTTCCTACAATGAGCAGTTCTTC
>TRBV30|NA|TRBJ1-3|NA
CAWSGSGWVSGNTIYF
TGTGCCTGGAGTGGATCAGGGTGGGTCTCTGGAAACACCATATATTTT
>TRBV2|once|TRBJ2-2|NA
CASIPSINTGELFF
TGTGCCAGCATCCCATCAATCAACACCGGGGAGCTGTTTTTT
>TRBV6-4|NA|TRBJ1-2|TRBD1
CASSRDRGYGYTF
TGTGCCAGCAGTCGAGACAGGGGGTATGGCTACACCTTC
>TRBV7-9|NA|TRBJ1-1|NA
CASSHMTSGGTEAFF
TGTGCCAGCAGCCATATGACGTCCGGGGGCACTGAAGCTTTCTTT
>TRBV4-3|NA|TRBJ2-7|TRBD2
CASSQDRGGLYEQYF
TGCGCCAGCAGCCAAGATCGCGGGGGGCTCTACGAGCAGTACTTC
>TRBV13|NA|TRBJ2-7|NA
CASSLGGAPYEQYF
TGTGCCAGCAGCTTAGGGGGGGCCCCCTACGAGCAGTACTTC
>TRBV7-6|NA|TRBJ2-2|TRBD2
CASSSLGGTSNTGELFF
TGTGCCAGCAGCTCCCTGGGCGGGACTAGCAACACCGGGGAGCTGTTTTTT
>TRBV15|NA|TRBJ2-2|NA
CATSRELESLNTGELFF
TGTGCCACCAGCAGAGAATTAGAGAGTCTAAACACCGGGGAGCTGTTTTTT
>TRBV11-2|NA|TRBJ2-7|NA
CASSRGIEQYF
TGTGCCAGCAGCCGCGGTATCGAGCAGTACTTC
>TRBV7-2|NA|TRBJ2-1|NA
CASRGTGLHEQFF
TGTGCCAGCAGGGGTACAGGGCTCCATGAGCAGTTCTTC
>TRBV5-1|NA|TRBJ2-1|TRBD2
CASSLGAGDYNEQFF
TGCGCCAGCAGCTTGGGTGCGGGAGACTACAATGAGCAGTTCTTC
>TRBV10-3|NA|TRBJ2-7|NA
CAIGPLTYEQYF
TGTGCCATCGGGCCCCTTACCTACGAGCAGTACTTC
>TRBV6-5|NA|TRBJ2-7|TRBD1
CASARQGNTYEQYF
TGTGCCAGCGCAAGACAGGGTAATACCTACGAGCAGTACTTC
>TRBV30|few|TRBJ2-7|TRBD2
CAWSVLADGEQYF
TGTGCCTGGAGTGTACTAGCGGATGGGGAGCAGTACTTC
>TRBV10-3|NA|TRBJ1-2|NA
CAISDREYGYTF
TGTGCCATCAGTGACAGGGAATATGGCTACACCTTC
>TRBV7-2|NA|TRBJ2-5|TRBD2
CASTTGGRKTQYF
TGTGCCAGCACCACGGGGGGTAGAAAGACCCAGTACTTC
>TRBV30|NA|TRBJ2-1|NA
CAWSMGSVSYNEQFF
TGTGCCTGGAGTATGGGGAGCGTCTCCTACAATGAGCAGTTCTTC
>TRBV5-1|NA|TRBJ2-1|TRBD2
CASSSTTSGGAFPTGEQFF
TGCGCCAGCAGCTCTACGACTAGCGGGGGGGCTTTTCCCACCGGTGAGCAGTTCTTC
>TRBV7-9|NA|TRBJ1-4|TRBD1
CASSGGRGTATNEKLFF
TGTGCCAGCAGCGGGGGCAGGGGGACCGCAACTAATGAAAAACTGTTTTTT
>TRBV6-5|few|TRBJ1-6|NA
CASRLPGTHNSPLHF
TGTGCCAGCAGACTACCCGGGACACATAATTCACCCCTCCACTTT
>TRBV19|NA|TRBJ1-2|NA
CASSIAGSSYGYTF
TGTGCCAGTAGTATAGCCGGGAGTTCATATGGCTACACCTTC
>TRBV5-8|NA|TRBJ2-2|NA
CASSFIVGSENTGELFF
TGTGCCAGCAGCTTCATAGTGGGCTCAGAGAACACCGGGGAGCTGTTTTTT
>TRBV7-9|NA|TRBJ2-1|NA
CASSLVAIAGNEQFF
TGTGCCAGCAGCTTAGTGGCAATAGCAGGGAATGAGCAGTTCTTC